Presented here are 29 T cell receptor beta chains from one specimen sequenced in a study of blood T cell repertoires in COVID-19. Sequenced by immunoSEQ multiplex PCR; TCRdb stores in-frame clones only, minus some. The repertoire includes about 260,000 clones, 82% of them detected once, and 1.5% to 2% sits in the top ten. The specimen was peripheral blood. These receptors came from an elderly woman with acute or convalescent COVID-19.

The CDR3 protein is CASSLGTNNEKLFF. The CDR3 nucleotides are TGTGCCAGCAGTTTAGGTACAAACAATGAAAAACTGTTTTTT. The V call is TRBV27, the J call TRBJ1-4; no reliable D call. The CDR3 is 14 residues long. CDR1 and CDR2 from the germline V gene are MNHEY and SMNVEV (reference sequence). Trimming removed 2 bases at V and 5 bases at J, with 9 bases between.

The rearrangement links TRBV28 to TRBJ2-2; 11 nucleotides agree with TRBD2. CDR1 and CDR2 (germline): MDHEN, SYDVKM. This CDR3 contains 17 residues. Trimming removed 4 bases from V and 5 bases from J; junction bases left unmatched: 9. In DNA form, the CDR3 reads TGTGCCAGCAGTTCACCAACTAGCGGGAGTTGGACCGGGGAGCTGTTTTTT. Its protein is CASSSPTSGSWTGELFF.

The V and J genes are TRBV11-3 and TRBJ2-2; 11 bases agree with TRBD2. The length of the CDR3 is 17 residues. The V gene's germline CDR1 is SGHNT and CDR2 YENEEA. V shed 4 bases and J 4 bases; nucleotides not matched to a gene: 8. For the CDR3, the DNA is TGTGCCAGCAGCTATAGCAACCTAGCGGGAGGCACCGGGGAGCTGTTTTTT. Amino acid sequence: CASSYSNLAGGTGELFF.

This sequence joins TRBV4-2 and TRBJ2-1; D perhaps matches TRBD2 (7 bases). The CDR3 length is 17 residues. CDR1 is LGHNA and CDR2 is YNFKEQ in the germline V gene. V gave up 0 bases and J gave up 9 bases, with 21 bases separating them. The CDR3, as DNA: TGTGCCAGCAGCCAAGATGGGGGGGGCGCGGAGTTTAGTGAGCAGTTCTTC. Its protein is CASSQDGGGAEFSEQFF.

The chain combines TRBV11-2 with TRBJ2-5; 9 bases are shared with TRBD1. CDR1 and CDR2 (germline): SGHAT, FQNNGV. Trimming removed 5 bases from V and 5 bases from J; junction bases left unmatched: 3. There are 13 residues in the CDR3. The CDR3 nucleotides are TGTGCCAGCAGCGGGACAGGGAGTGAGACCCAGTACTTC. It specifies CASSGTGSETQYF.

V gene TRBV19 combines with J gene TRBJ1-4; no firm D call. V lost 4 bases and J 4 bases, leaving 7 bases between the germline ends. The CDR3 consists of 13 residues. The germline V gene encodes CDR1 LNHDA and CDR2 SQIVND (reference sequence). As DNA, the CDR3 is TGTGCCAGTAGTACCTCAGATAATGAAAAACTGTTTTTT. Protein: CASSTSDNEKLFF.

The rearrangement joins TRBV7-6 to TRBJ1-5; TRBD1 might be the D (5 bases). CDR1 is SGHVS and CDR2 is FNYEAQ in the germline V gene. Deletions cut 5 bases from V and 3 bases from J, with 17 bases between. The CDR3 has 16 residues. The CDR3 is CASSARDGGFNQPQHF. For the CDR3, the DNA is TGTGCCAGCAGCGCTCGGGACGGGGGTTTCAATCAGCCCCAGCATTTT.

The V gene is TRBV5-4, the J gene TRBJ1-5, with D possibly matching TRBD1 (5 bases). The germline V and J ends were trimmed by 3 bases and 0 bases, with 25 bases remaining between them. Per the germline V gene, CDR1 is SGHNT and CDR2 is YYREEE (reference sequence). The CDR3 has 20 amino acids. CDR3 nucleotide sequence: TGTGCCAGCAGCTCGGGACTACCGGGACTACGACTCGATAGCAATCAGCCCCAGCATTTT. Translated: CASSSGLPGLRLDSNQPQHF.

The chain joins TRBV6-6 to TRBJ1-2; TRBD1 aligns across 8 bases. The CDR3 spans 16 residues. Losses at the gene ends were 2 bases for V and 8 bases for J; bases not matched to a gene: 13. Per the germline V gene, CDR1 is MNHNY and CDR2 is SVGAGI (reference sequence). This chain's CDR3 is CASSYPGTGGVWGYTF. CDR3 DNA sequence: TGTGCCAGCAGTTACCCTGGGACAGGCGGTGTTTGGGGCTACACCTTC.

CDR3: CASSLFRDRNGYTF. In nucleotides, the CDR3 is TGTGCCAGCAGCTTATTCCGGGACAGAAATGGCTACACCTTC. This sequence joins TRBV7-2 and TRBJ1-2, with 7 bases fitting TRBD1. The V gene's germline CDR1 is SGHTA and CDR2 FQGNSA. V lost 2 bases to trimming and J lost 6 bases; unmatched junction nucleotides: 6. This CDR3 comprises 14 residues.

J is TRBJ2-7 and V is TRBV19, with 8 bases identical to TRBD2. CDR1 is LNHDA and CDR2 is SQIVND in the germline V gene (reference sequence). CDR3 length: 14 residues. Unmatched junction bases numbered 3, after V lost 3 bases and J lost 2 bases. The CDR3 nucleotides are TGTGCCAGTAGTATCGGCGGGGGGCCCTACGAGCAGTACTTC. Protein sequence: CASSIGGGPYEQYF.

V gene TRBV28 combines with J gene TRBJ2-7; weak D call: TRBD1 (5 bases). With 3 bases removed from V and 1 base from J, the gap between germline ends came to 22 bases. CDR3 length: 18 amino acids. Germline V gives CDR1 MDHEN, CDR2 SYDVKM. CDR3 DNA: TGTGCCAGCAGTTTCTCGACCACCCACAGGAAAGGGTCCTACGAGCAGTACTTC. This translates into CASSFSTTHRKGSYEQYF.

The chain links TRBV19 to TRBJ2-2; 10 bases are shared with TRBD1. Trimming removed 9 bases from V and 6 bases from J; junction bases left unmatched: 7. Germline CDR1 LNHDA, CDR2 SQIVND (reference sequence). This CDR3 contains 14 residues. Written as DNA, the CDR3 is TGTGCCAGCCGGGACAGGGGAATTGCCGGGGAGCTGTTTTTT. This gives the protein CASRDRGIAGELFF.

The rearrangement joins TRBV3-1 (or the pseudogene TRBV3-2) to TRBJ1-1; D gene ambiguous. V shed 5 bases and J shed 3 bases, with 10 bases lying between them. CDR1 LGHDT and CDR2 YNNKEL come from the germline V gene (reference sequence). CDR3 length: 13 residues. CDR3 sequence: CASSFPGYTEAFF. The CDR3 DNA reads as TGTGCCAGCAGCTTCCCGGGATACACTGAAGCTTTCTTT.

The V gene is TRBV5-6, the J gene TRBJ2-1; D uncertain. This CDR3 spans 15 amino acids. Germline V CDR1 and CDR2: SGHDT, YYEEEE. The germline V and J ends were trimmed by 1 base and 4 bases, with 12 bases remaining between them. CDR3 coding DNA: TGTGCCAGCAGCTTGCGTCTAGAGGAATACAATGAGCAGTTCTTC. This sequence encodes CASSLRLEEYNEQFF.

This clone occurred once. The CDR3, as DNA: TGTGCCAGCAGCGTAGGGCAGGGGGCAGACGAGCAGTACTTC. It codes for CASSVGQGADEQYF. The V and J genes are TRBV9 and TRBJ2-7; 8 nucleotides agree with TRBD1. There are 14 residues in the CDR3. The V and J ends lost 0 bases and 5 bases, in that order; junction bases with no gene match: 4. CDR1 SGDLS and CDR2 YYNGEE come from the germline V gene.

CDR3 nucleotides: TGCGCCAGCAGCACCCGACTAGCGGGAGTTGAGCAGTTCTTC. Translation gives CASSTRLAGVEQFF. J is TRBJ2-1 and V is TRBV5-1; TRBD2 matches 12 bases. The germline V gene encodes CDR1 SGHRS and CDR2 YFSETQ. The CDR3 contains 14 residues. V dropped 4 bases and J dropped 9; count of bases not matched to a gene: 5. Supplemented by reference TRBV5-1 and TRBJ2-1, the full variable domain reads KAGVTQTPRYLIKTRGQQVTLSCSPISGHRSVSWYQQTPGQGLQFLFEYFSETQRNKGNFPGRFSGRQFSNSRSEMNVSTLELGDSALYLCASSTRLAGVEQFFGPGTRLTVL.

V is TRBV5-1 and J is TRBJ2-3; 11 bases line up with TRBD2. Germline V CDR1 and CDR2: SGHRS, YFSETQ. The CDR3 length is 17 residues. Trimming cost V 0 bases and J 1 base; bases outside gene matches: 4. In nucleotides, the CDR3 is TGCGCCAGCAGCTTGGCCGCTAGCGGGGGGCGCACAGATACGCAGTATTTT. Its protein is CASSLAASGGRTDTQYF.

The chain links TRBV5-1 to TRBJ1-2; TRBD1 aligns across 10 bases. V shed 4 bases and J 4 bases; nucleotides not matched to a gene: 4. Per the germline V gene, CDR1 is SGHRS and CDR2 is YFSETQ. This CDR3 has 14 residues. CDR3 bases: TGCGCCAGCAGCCACCGGACAGGGGGCTATGGCTACACCTTC. Protein sequence: CASSHRTGGYGYTF.

This sequence joins TRBV19 and TRBJ1-5; D possibly corresponds to TRBD1 (5 bases). V dropped 3 bases and J dropped 5 bases, with 20 bases sitting between them. The CDR3 extends over 17 amino acids. CDR1 and CDR2 (germline): LNHDA, SQIVND (reference sequence). The chain's CDR3 is CASSMIRQRHIYQPQHF. DNA for the CDR3: TGTGCCAGTAGTATGATTCGACAGCGTCATATTTATCAGCCCCAGCATTTT.

This clone was detected once. The CDR3 loop is CASSLRDRDYEQYF. The CDR3 DNA reads TGCGCCAGCAGCCTCCGGGACAGAGACTACGAGCAGTACTTC. V gene TRBV4-1 combines with J gene TRBJ2-7; 7 bases fit TRBD1. V trimming: 4 bases; J trimming: 3 bases; junction bases outside the gene matches: 6. CDR3 size: 14 residues. CDR1 and CDR2 from the germline V gene are MGHRA and YSYEKL.

The V and J genes are TRBV3-1 (or the pseudogene TRBV3-2) and TRBJ2-5; possible D gene TRBD1, 5 bases. The V gene's germline CDR1 is LGHDT and CDR2 YNNKEL (reference sequence). V was cut by 4 bases and J by 1 base, with 7 bases left in between. The length of the CDR3 is 13 residues. CDR3 protein: CASSRQGQETQYF. The DNA for the CDR3 is TGTGCCAGCAGCCGGCAGGGCCAAGAGACCCAGTACTTC.

The J gene is TRBJ1-4, the V gene TRBV18; weak D call: TRBD1 (5 bases). This CDR3 region has 15 residues. CDR1 is KGHSH, CDR2 LQKENI, per germline. With 0 bases removed from V and 7 bases from J, the gap between germline ends came to 12 bases. CDR3 nucleotides: TGTGCCAGCTCACCACCCGACAGTTACAGTGAAAAACTGTTTTTT. Translation: CASSPPDSYSEKLFF.

This clone showed up many times. This chain uses TRBV30 with TRBJ2-7; 8 bases agree with TRBD1. Germline lookup yields CDR1 GTSNPN and CDR2 SVGIG (reference sequence). CDR3 size: 11 residues. Trimming removed 3 bases from V and 10 bases from J; junction bases left unmatched: 5. The CDR3 spells CAWSATGVQYF. The CDR3 DNA reads TGTGCCTGGAGCGCGACAGGGGTTCAGTACTTC.

The rearrangement joins TRBV27 to TRBJ2-2, with D unclear. Trimming shortened V by 7 bases and J by 2 bases, and 11 bases separated the two germline ends. The CDR3 spans 14 residues. Germline values: CDR1 MNHEY, CDR2 SMNVEV (reference sequence). In DNA form, the CDR3 reads TGTGCCAGCACCCAGGTTCTTAACACCGGGGAGCTGTTTTTT. Translated: CASTQVLNTGELFF.

The rearrangement joins TRBV18 to TRBJ2-5; 9 nucleotides match TRBD1. This CDR3 is 15 amino acids long. Germline V lookup: CDR1 KGHSH, CDR2 LQKENI. V trimming: 6 bases; J trimming: 4 bases; junction bases outside the gene matches: 9. The CDR3: CASSSGTGWRETQYF. The CDR3 nucleotides read TGTGCCAGCTCGTCCGGGACAGGGTGGAGAGAGACCCAGTACTTC.

This clone was seen repeatedly, ten times or more. The rearrangement links TRBV6-5 to TRBJ2-7; 7 positions agree with TRBD1. Germline CDR1 is MNHEY and CDR2 is SVGAGI. This CDR3 is built from 15 residues. V lost 0 bases to trimming and J lost 5 bases; unmatched junction nucleotides: 7. The CDR3 DNA reads TGTGCCAGCAGTTACTCGAGACAGGGTTCCAACGAGCAGTACTTC. This codes for CASSYSRQGSNEQYF.

The rearrangement joins TRBV10-3 to TRBJ1-5, with D possibly being TRBD1 (6 bases). Germline V CDR1 and CDR2: ENHRY, SYGVKD. The CDR3 contains 14 residues. V was cut by 2 bases and J by 2 bases, with 7 bases left in between. The CDR3 DNA is TGTGCCATCAGTGAGGGGGGCGGCAATCAGCCCCAGCATTTT. Protein product: CAISEGGGNQPQHF.

V usage is TRBV6-5 and J usage is TRBJ1-6, with no clear D. Per the germline V gene, CDR1 is MNHEY and CDR2 is SVGAGI. V was shortened by 2 bases and J by 0 bases, with 8 bases between the two germline ends. CDR3 length: 16 amino acids. The DNA for the CDR3 is TGTGCCAGCAGTTACGATGGGAGCTCCTATAATTCACCCCTCCACTTT. It yields the protein CASSYDGSSYNSPLHF.